This T cell receptor (beta chain) is from a study of blood T cells in healthy people across ages. Primers used in a second PCR of about 7 to 12 cycles were a sample-barcoded 5' primer and a J-beta primer mix. Each CDR3 protein is one row after TCRdb ran MiXCR on the 5' RACE reads. The sample carries around 790,000 distinct CDR3 sequences, under 45% recorded once. With 3 bases clipped from V and 13 bases from J, the junction kept 13 bases outside the gene matches. There are 16 residues in the CDR3. Per the germline V gene, CDR1 is MGHRA and CDR2 is YSYEKL. Sequenced: blood. The rearrangement joins TRBV4-1 to TRBJ2-1; the match to TRBD2 covers 12 bases. The clonotype was recovered from a man aged 60 to 69 in good health. CDR3: CASSQRTSGEGETQFF. The CDR3 DNA follows: TGCGCCAGCAGCCAGCGGACTAGCGGGGAGGGAGAGACCCAGTTCTTC.